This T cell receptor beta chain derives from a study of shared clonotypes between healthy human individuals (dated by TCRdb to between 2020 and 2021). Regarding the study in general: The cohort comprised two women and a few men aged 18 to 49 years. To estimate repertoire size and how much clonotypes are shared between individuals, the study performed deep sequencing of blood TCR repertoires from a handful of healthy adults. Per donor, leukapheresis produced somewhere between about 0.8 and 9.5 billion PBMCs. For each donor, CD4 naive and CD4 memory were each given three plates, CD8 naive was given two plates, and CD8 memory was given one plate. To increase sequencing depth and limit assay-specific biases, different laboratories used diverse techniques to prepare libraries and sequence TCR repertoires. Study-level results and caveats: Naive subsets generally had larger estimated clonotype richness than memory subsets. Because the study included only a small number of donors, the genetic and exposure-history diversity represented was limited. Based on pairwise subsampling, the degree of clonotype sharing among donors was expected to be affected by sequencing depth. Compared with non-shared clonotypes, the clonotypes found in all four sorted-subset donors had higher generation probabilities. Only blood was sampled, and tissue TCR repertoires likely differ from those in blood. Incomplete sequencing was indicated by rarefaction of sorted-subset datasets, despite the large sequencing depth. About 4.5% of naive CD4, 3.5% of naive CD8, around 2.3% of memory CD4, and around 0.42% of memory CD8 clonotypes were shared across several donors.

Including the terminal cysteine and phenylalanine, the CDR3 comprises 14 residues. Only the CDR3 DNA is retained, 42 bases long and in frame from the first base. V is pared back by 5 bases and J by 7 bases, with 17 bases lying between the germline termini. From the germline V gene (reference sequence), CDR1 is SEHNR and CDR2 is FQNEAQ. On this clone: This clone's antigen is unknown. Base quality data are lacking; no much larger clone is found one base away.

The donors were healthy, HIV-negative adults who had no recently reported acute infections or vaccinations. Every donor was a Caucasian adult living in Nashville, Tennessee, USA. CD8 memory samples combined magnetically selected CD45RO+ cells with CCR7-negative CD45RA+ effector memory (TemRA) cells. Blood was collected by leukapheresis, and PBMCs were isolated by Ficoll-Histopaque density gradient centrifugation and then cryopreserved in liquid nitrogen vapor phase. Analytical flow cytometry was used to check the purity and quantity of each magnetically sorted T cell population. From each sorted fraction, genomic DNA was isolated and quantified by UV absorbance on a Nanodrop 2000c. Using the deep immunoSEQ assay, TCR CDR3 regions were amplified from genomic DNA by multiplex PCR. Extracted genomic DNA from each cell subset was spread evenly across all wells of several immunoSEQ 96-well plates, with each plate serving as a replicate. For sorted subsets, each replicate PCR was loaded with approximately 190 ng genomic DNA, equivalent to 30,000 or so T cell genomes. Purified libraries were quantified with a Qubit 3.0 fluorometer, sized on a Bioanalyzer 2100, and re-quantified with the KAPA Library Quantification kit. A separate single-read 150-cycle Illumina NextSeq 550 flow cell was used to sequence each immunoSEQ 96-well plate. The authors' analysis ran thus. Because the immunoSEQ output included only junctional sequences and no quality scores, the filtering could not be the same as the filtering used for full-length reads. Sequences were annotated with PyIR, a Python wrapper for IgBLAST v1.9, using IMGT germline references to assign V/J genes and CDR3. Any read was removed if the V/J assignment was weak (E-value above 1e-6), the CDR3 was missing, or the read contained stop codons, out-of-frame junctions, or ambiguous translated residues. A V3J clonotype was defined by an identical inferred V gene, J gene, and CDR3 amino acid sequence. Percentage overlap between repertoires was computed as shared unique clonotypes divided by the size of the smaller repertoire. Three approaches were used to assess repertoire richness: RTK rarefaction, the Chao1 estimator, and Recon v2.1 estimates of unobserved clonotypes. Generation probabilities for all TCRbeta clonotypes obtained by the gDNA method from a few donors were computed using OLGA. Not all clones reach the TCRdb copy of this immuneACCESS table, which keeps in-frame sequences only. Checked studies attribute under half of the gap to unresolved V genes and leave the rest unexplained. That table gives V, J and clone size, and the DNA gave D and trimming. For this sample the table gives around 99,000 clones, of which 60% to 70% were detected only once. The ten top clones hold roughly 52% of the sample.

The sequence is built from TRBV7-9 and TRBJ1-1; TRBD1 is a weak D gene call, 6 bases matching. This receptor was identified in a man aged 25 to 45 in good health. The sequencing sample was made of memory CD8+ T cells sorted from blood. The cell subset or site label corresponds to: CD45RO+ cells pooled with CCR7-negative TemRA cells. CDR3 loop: CASSRRQALYEAFF. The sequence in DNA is TGTGCCAGCAGCCGGCGACAGGCGCTGTATGAAGCTTTCTTT.